Below are 15 T cell receptor beta chains sequenced from a single sample in a study of blood T cell repertoires in COVID-19. Here immunoSEQ multiplex PCR was the method, and the copy in TCRdb shows in-frame clones only, minus some. Altogether roughly 700,000 clones are present, 75% to 90% being singletons, with the ten largest covering roughly 0.25%. The source material was peripheral blood. These receptors came from a young woman with acute or convalescent COVID-19.

This clone was seen once. This sample includes further DNA sequences coding for the same CDR3. The chain couples TRBV12-5 to TRBJ1-3, with a tentative D call TRBD1 (6 bases). The CDR3 runs to 15 residues. CDR1 and CDR2 from the germline V gene are LGHNT and FRNRAP. V was trimmed by 6 bases and J by 0 bases, leaving 12 bases between them. The CDR3 here is CASGSTGSSGNTIYF. The CDR3 DNA follows: TGTGCTAGTGGCTCAACAGGGAGCTCTGGAAACACCATATATTTT.

With respect to this clone: This CDR3 is also generated by other DNA sequences in the sample. The chain couples TRBV19 to TRBJ1-2, with 7 nucleotides matching TRBD1. The CDR3 is made up of 13 amino acids. The germline gives CDR1 LNHDA, CDR2 SQIVND (reference sequence). Trimming at V came to 5 bases and at J to 2 bases, leaving 2 bases not matched to a gene. CDR3 in amino acids: CASSLTGNYGYTF. The CDR3 coding sequence is TGTGCCAGTAGTTTGACAGGGAACTATGGCTACACCTTC.

The genes are TRBV29-1 and TRBJ1-1, with 9 bases fitting TRBD1. Per germline, CDR1 SQVTM and CDR2 ANQGSEA. The CDR3 spans 16 residues. Unmatched junction bases numbered 9, after V lost 4 bases and J lost 0 bases. DNA for the CDR3: TGCAGCGTTGGGGGTACAGGGGGCTTTCTGAACACTGAAGCTTTCTTT. This gives the protein CSVGGTGGFLNTEAFF.

This rearrangement joins TRBV4-3 to TRBJ2-3, with 12 positions matching TRBD2. The length of the CDR3 is 16 residues. With 1 base clipped from V and 5 bases from J, the junction kept 4 bases outside the gene matches. CDR1 is LGHNA and CDR2 is YSLEER in the germline V gene. CDR3 bases: TGCGCCAGCAGCCAAGCGGCTAGCGGGGGGGTAGATACGCAGTATTTT. Its protein product is CASSQAASGGVDTQYF.

The V call is TRBV27, the J call TRBJ1-5; no clear D. Trimming took off 8 bases at V and 0 bases at J, with 8 bases between the two ends. There are 13 residues in the CDR3. Per germline, CDR1 MNHEY and CDR2 SMNVEV (reference sequence). Here the CDR3 DNA reads TGTGCCAGCCGAGAAAATAGCAATCAGCCCCAGCATTTT. This codes for CASRENSNQPQHF.

Worth noting for this clone: A read error may account for a junction end that differs from germline. The chain recombines TRBV29-1 with TRBJ2-5, with D possibly TRBD1 on 5 matching bases. The CDR3 sequence is 12 residues long. Germline CDR1 and CDR2: SQVTM and ANQGSEA. The CDR3 nucleotides read TGCAGCGTTGAAGGCGGACAAGGGACCCAGTACTTC. This gives the protein CSVEGGQGTQYF.

The V gene is TRBV6-5, the J gene TRBJ2-3; 10 bases match TRBD1. Looked up from germline, CDR1 is MNHEY and CDR2 is SVGAGI. The length of the CDR3 is 16 residues. The ends lost 0 bases at V and 8 bases at J; junction bases unmatched: 8. The CDR3: CASSYSTGGEMGTQYF. CDR3 DNA sequence: TGTGCCAGCAGTTACTCGACAGGGGGCGAAATGGGTACGCAGTATTTT.

This clone showed up just once. The CDR3 here is CSVGDRELGSYEQYF. The CDR3 DNA follows: TGCAGCGTTGGTGACAGGGAGTTGGGCTCCTACGAGCAGTACTTC. This sequence joins TRBV29-1 and TRBJ2-7; 7 nucleotides line up with TRBD1. The V gene end was trimmed by 4 bases and the J gene end by 0 bases; junction bases not matched to a gene: 9. CDR1 is SQVTM and CDR2 is ANQGSEA in the germline V gene. This CDR3 spans 15 amino acids.

The rearrangement joins TRBV24-1 to TRBJ2-1, with D perhaps TRBD2 (6 bases). The V and J ends lost 3 bases and 2 bases respectively, with 16 bases between them. This CDR3 spans 17 amino acids. The germline CDR1 and CDR2 sequences are KGHDR and SFDVKD. CDR3 coding DNA: TGTGCCACCAGTGATGGTGGACTATCAAGCCCCTACAATGAGCAGTTCTTC. It codes for CATSDGGLSSPYNEQFF.

This chain links TRBV28 with TRBJ1-2; D not certain. The germline gives CDR1 MDHEN, CDR2 SYDVKM. The germline V and J ends were trimmed by 3 bases and 3 bases, with 8 bases remaining between them. This CDR3 comprises 13 residues. The CDR3 protein is CASSFQVYYGYTF. CDR3 coding DNA: TGTGCCAGCAGTTTTCAGGTTTACTATGGCTACACCTTC.

The chain combines TRBV19 with TRBJ1-1; D gene ambiguous. CDR3 size: 18 residues. Germline V gene lookup returns CDR1 LNHDA and CDR2 SQIVND (reference sequence). The germline V and J ends were trimmed by 4 bases and 2 bases, with 23 bases remaining between them. In DNA, the CDR3 is TGTGCCAGTAGTACATACCGGGATCCGAGCTCACTAAACACTGAAGCTTTCTTT. Its translation: CASSTYRDPSSLNTEAFF.

This chain joins TRBV27 and TRBJ2-3; D is perhaps TRBD1 (6 bases). Germline-derived CDR1 and CDR2 are MNHEY and SMNVEV (reference sequence). The CDR3 is 14 amino acids. V was cut by 6 bases and J by 2 bases, with 12 bases left in between. The CDR3 DNA is TGTGCCAGCAGATTCCGGGACAACACAGATACGCAGTATTTT. It specifies CASRFRDNTDTQYF.

The chain links TRBV7-7 to TRBJ2-5; 11 positions agree with TRBD2. In germline, CDR1 is SSHAT, CDR2 FNYEAQ (reference sequence). With 1 base clipped from V and 4 bases from J, the junction kept 5 bases outside the gene matches. The CDR3 contains 16 residues. The CDR3 reads CASSLVTSGGGETQYF. The CDR3 DNA reads as TGTGCCAGCAGCTTAGTCACTAGCGGGGGCGGAGAGACCCAGTACTTC.

The rearrangement joins TRBV18 to TRBJ1-1, with a tentative D call TRBD1 (5 bases). V lost 0 bases and J 0 bases, leaving 11 bases between the germline ends. The V gene's germline CDR1 is KGHSH and CDR2 LQKENI. The CDR3 is 16 amino acids. The CDR3: CASSPPLDTMNTEAFF. DNA of the CDR3: TGTGCCAGCTCACCACCCTTGGACACGATGAACACTGAAGCTTTCTTT. Supplemented by reference TRBV18 and TRBJ1-1, the full variable domain reads NAGVMQNPRHLVRRRGQEARLRCSPMKGHSHVYWYRQLPEEGLKFMVYLQKENIIDESGMPKERFSAEFPKEGPSILRIQQVVRGDSAAYFCASSPPLDTMNTEAFFGQGTRLTVV.

The genes are TRBV7-8 and TRBJ2-6; 8 nucleotides align to TRBD1. After removal of 5 bases from V and 0 bases from J, the junction contained 15 bases not matched to a gene. This CDR3 region has 20 residues. CDR1 SGHVS and CDR2 FQNEAQ come from the germline V gene. This CDR3 reads CASSLWTGKQTHSGANVLTF. The CDR3 DNA follows: TGTGCCAGCAGCCTATGGACAGGGAAGCAAACTCACTCTGGGGCCAACGTCCTGACTTTC.